This T cell receptor beta chain was recovered during a study of shared clonotypes between healthy human individuals. Whole-study context: Per-donor plates numbered three CD4 naive, three CD4 memory, two CD8 naive and one CD8 memory. Study-wide results and caveats: Memory subsets generally showed smaller estimated richness than naive subsets did. Sequencing depth was predicted to influence how clonotypes are shared among donors. In the sorted subsets, rarefaction showed sequencing was incomplete despite large depth.

Germline CDR1 SQVTM, CDR2 ANQGSEA. There are 13 residues in the CDR3. V was trimmed by 7 bases and J by 0 bases, leaving 9 bases between them. Cells designated naive CD8 were CD45RO-negative and were positively selected for CCR7, with terminally differentiated effector memory CD45RA+ cells excluded. Profiled with immunoSEQ multiplex PCR; TCRdb holds only in-frame clones, not every one. The sample holds about 680,000 clones, approximately 90% seen once. Regarding this clone: Its antigen is not known.

The chain combines TRBV29-1 with TRBJ2-2; D possibly uses TRBD1 or TRBD2 (5 bases each). This TCR was sampled from a man younger than 45 in good health. Input material: naive CD8+ T cells sorted from blood. The CDR3 reads CSARESNTGELFF. In DNA form, the CDR3 reads TGCAGCGCCAGGGAGTCGAACACCGGGGAGCTGTTTTTT.